The 16 T cell receptor beta chains in this list originate from one sample, sequenced in a study of T cell changes during pregnancy in multiple sclerosis. TCRdb's table, derived via immunoSEQ multiplex PCR, lists solely in-frame clones and lacks some. The sample records around 41,000 clones, around 93% being singletons. Source: CD4+ T cells from peripheral blood mononuclear cells, taken in the third trimester of pregnancy. The receptors were sampled from a female donor in good health, enrolled as a control in a pregnancy study.

This clone was found once. In DNA, the CDR3 is TGTGCCAGCAGCCCCCGTAGGGCGGGGGGCGCGAAGGATACTGAAGCTTTCTTT. Its protein is CASSPRRAGGAKDTEAFF. The V and J genes are TRBV9 and TRBJ1-1; tentatively, D is TRBD1 (6 bases). V was cut by 4 bases and J by 5 bases, with 27 bases left in between. The CDR3 sequence is 18 residues long. Per germline, CDR1 SGDLS and CDR2 YYNGEE.

The rearrangement links TRBV5-5 to TRBJ1-2; D gene unclear. This CDR3 spans 17 amino acids. Germline V lookup: CDR1 SGHKS, CDR2 YYEKEE (reference sequence). Between the trimmed V and J ends, which lost 5 bases and 7 bases, there was a span of 27 bases. The CDR3, as DNA: TGTGCCAGCAGGTTGTCCGGAGATAAATCGTTCGTTGGTGGCTACACCTTC. Its translation is CASRLSGDKSFVGGYTF.

The CDR3 nucleotides are TGTGCCAGCAGCGAATTGGACAGGGCCACTGAAGCTTTCTTT. Protein sequence: CASSELDRATEAFF. V is TRBV7-6 and J is TRBJ1-1; TRBD1 aligns across 8 bases. V was pared by 5 bases and J by 4 bases, with 6 bases of the junction left unmatched. Germline values: CDR1 SGHVS, CDR2 FNYEAQ. This CDR3 is 14 amino acids long. The full variable domain, in which reference TRBV7-6 and TRBJ1-1 provide the parts outside the CDR3, is GAGVSQSPRYKVTKRGQDVALRCDPISGHVSLYWYRQALGQGPEFLTYFNYEAQQDKSGLPNDRFSAERPEGSISTLTIQRTEQRDSAMYRCASSELDRATEAFFGQGTRLTVV.

Regarding this clone: In the same sample, other DNA sequences code for this CDR3. This chain connects TRBV2 to TRBJ2-7; 11 bases are a match to TRBD2. The germline V gene encodes CDR1 SNHLY and CDR2 FYNNEI. The CDR3 spans 17 residues. Trimming cost V 7 bases and J 0 bases; bases outside gene matches: 11. CDR3 sequence: CASKLAGAAPSSYEQYF. In DNA, the CDR3 is TGTGCCAGCAAACTAGCGGGGGCCGCACCGAGCTCCTACGAGCAGTACTTC.

The J gene is TRBJ1-6, the V gene TRBV27; TRBD1 matches 9 bases. This CDR3 contains 17 residues. Germline CDR1 and CDR2: MNHEY and SMNVEV (reference sequence). V shed 5 bases and J 7 bases; nucleotides not matched to a gene: 12. DNA for the CDR3: TGTGCCAGCAGTGGCCCCCTCACCGGGACAGGGAATTCACCCCTCCACTTT. Its translation is CASSGPLTGTGNSPLHF.

The rearrangement joins TRBV5-8 to TRBJ2-5; 7 bases fit TRBD2. Germline loops: CDR1 SGHTS, CDR2 YDEGEE. CDR3 length: 15 amino acids. V gave up 4 bases and J gave up 7 bases; unmatched junction bases: 13. CDR3 in amino acids: CASSAPGLHTATQYF. Written as DNA, the CDR3 is TGTGCCAGCAGCGCTCCGGGACTACATACGGCGACCCAGTACTTC.

The chain has TRBV18 and TRBJ1-2, with 8 bases matching TRBD1. The CDR3 spans 14 residues. The trim removed 5 bases at V and 4 bases at J, leaving 6 bases unmatched. Germline V gives CDR1 KGHSH, CDR2 LQKENI. DNA of the CDR3: TGTGCCAGCTCAGCCGAAACAGGGGGCTATGGCTACACCTTC. Translating gives CASSAETGGYGYTF.

The V gene is TRBV5-4, the J gene TRBJ2-7; maybe TRBD1 (6 bases). Germline CDR1 is SGHNT and CDR2 is YYREEE (reference sequence). The CDR3 is made up of 13 amino acids. V was clipped by 0 bases and J by 7 bases, with 11 bases between them. This CDR3 is CASSLDRVGEQYF. The DNA for the CDR3 is TGTGCCAGCAGCTTGGACAGGGTGGGGGAGCAGTACTTC.

The chain recombines TRBV19 with TRBJ2-5; 7 bases match TRBD1. The germline gives CDR1 LNHDA, CDR2 SQIVND (reference sequence). V was clipped by 7 bases and J by 1 base; unmatched bases: 6. The CDR3 length is 14 residues. The CDR3 spells CASTPTGFQETQYF. The DNA for the CDR3 is TGTGCCAGTACCCCGACAGGGTTCCAAGAGACCCAGTACTTC.

This CDR3 is CASSVGGYGYTF. The CDR3 DNA follows: TGTGCCAGCAGTGTTGGAGGCTATGGCTACACCTTC. The genes are TRBV2 and TRBJ1-2, with no clear D. Trimming removed 4 bases at V and 4 bases at J, with 7 bases between. CDR3 length equals 12 residues. Germline CDR1 reads SNHLY; CDR2 reads FYNNEI.

This sequence joins TRBV2 and TRBJ2-1; 11 bases are a match to TRBD2. The CDR3 has 15 amino acids. The junction had 6 bases not matched to a gene; V was cut back by 4 bases and J by 7 bases. Looked up from germline, CDR1 is SNHLY and CDR2 is FYNNEI. In DNA, the CDR3 is TGTGCCAGCAGTGGTAGCGGGGGGGTGAGTAATGAGCAGTTCTTC. Translated: CASSGSGGVSNEQFF.

This chain links TRBV7-2 with TRBJ1-5; perhaps TRBD1 as D (5 bases). Germline values: CDR1 SGHTA, CDR2 FQGNSA. Trimming stripped 1 base from V and 9 bases from J, with 10 bases between. The CDR3 consists of 13 residues. The DNA of the CDR3 is TGTGCCAGCAGCTTAGTGCGGGGGGGGCCCCAGCATTTT. It translates to CASSLVRGGPQHF.

Here the CDR3 reads CASSPDRAMNTEAFF. CDR3 sequence (DNA): TGTGCCAGCAGCCCCGACAGGGCGATGAACACTGAAGCTTTCTTT. The V gene is TRBV5-6, the J gene TRBJ1-1; 7 nucleotides match TRBD1. The ends lost 4 bases at V and 0 bases at J; junction bases unmatched: 6. This CDR3 has 15 residues. Per the germline V gene, CDR1 is SGHDT and CDR2 is YYEEEE.

V and J are TRBV11-3 and TRBJ2-3, with D uncertain. Trimming took off 5 bases at V and 2 bases at J, with 11 bases between the two ends. This CDR3 is 14 amino acids long. From germline, CDR1 is SGHNT and CDR2 YENEEA. The CDR3 loop is CASSLGSLTDTQYF. Here the CDR3 DNA reads TGTGCCAGCAGCCTTGGCTCTCTCACAGATACGCAGTATTTT.

The V call is TRBV5-6, the J call TRBJ2-7; a weak D match, TRBD2 (5 bases). The CDR3 has 12 amino acids. Germline V CDR1 and CDR2: SGHDT, YYEEEE. Trimming stripped 1 base from V and 4 bases from J, with 6 bases between. DNA of the CDR3: TGTGCCAGCAGCTTGACTAGATACGAGCAGTACTTC. It encodes CASSLTRYEQYF.

The chain employs TRBV7-2 and TRBJ1-2; D unclear. Trimming removed 5 bases at V and 13 bases at J, with 5 bases between. The CDR3 has 8 residues. Germline values: CDR1 SGHTA, CDR2 FQGNSA. CDR3: CASSPGTF. The DNA for the CDR3 is TGTGCCAGCAGCCCCGGCACCTTC.